The TCR beta chain described here comes from a study of a mutant IDH1 vaccine in newly diagnosed glioma (dated by TCRdb to about 2021). With respect to the entire study: Across visits V03 through V10, patients got a total of eight vaccinations, given in weeks 1, 3, 5, 7, 11, 15, 19 and 23. Longitudinal TCRB deep sequencing was done for roughly 23 treated patients, wherever samples were available for exploratory analyses. Prior to enrollment, patients had been given standard therapy consisting of radiotherapy alone, temozolomide alone, or radiochemotherapy with temozolomide, with the combination given to most patients. Vaccination began 4-6 weeks after radiotherapy alone, or alongside temozolomide cycles in the chemotherapy-containing groups. Of the 25 to 40 patients who were treated, about 62% were male and roughly 38% were female, and the mean age was approximately 40 years. Peripheral blood samples were drawn at six visits, namely V03 (baseline), V05, V07, V10, V12 and V13. Overall study outcomes, separate from this receptor: Availability determined which PBMC samples were chosen for TCRB deep sequencing. Pseudoprogression seemed to be unrelated to changes in the top peripheral T cell clonotypes found by TCRB sequencing. According to the authors, sample limitations meant that analyses of patient blood samples could not be reproduced. Immune responses induced by the vaccine were seen in around 93% of patients across multiple MHC alleles.

The sample holds one count of this clone. Its antigen is not yet known. No base quality information exists; no much larger clone differs at one position. As encoded in the germline V gene, CDR1 is MNHEY while CDR2 is SVGAGI. V was cut back by 6 bases and J by 0 bases, leaving a gap of 9 bases between them. The CDR3 runs 14 residues from the cysteine to the phenylalanine. The DNA shown is the 42-base CDR3, in frame from base 1. Library preparation was by the immunoSEQ multiplex PCR assay. Rearranged TCR beta chain sequences were amplified with the hsTCRB Kit following the manufacturer's protocol. Sequencing of TCRB libraries was carried out on an Illumina MiSeq. The paper's processing steps were these. The proprietary platform of the kit vendor was used for demultiplexing, trimming and gene mapping. The clones in this table, taken by TCRdb from immuneACCESS, are in-frame only. Not every clone is retained; where verified, under half of the shortfall comes from an unresolved V gene, and the cause of the rest is unknown. V and J calls and clone size follow that table, whereas D and trimming were derived from the DNA. Within this sample are around 56,000 clones, with around 82% of them counted one time only. The ten top clones hold approximately 3.3% of the sample.

The time point label, read with the paper, signifies: week 5, during vaccination. Each vaccine dose was 300 ug of a 20-mer mutant IDH1 peptide in Montanide, given subcutaneously with topical imiquimod. All donors had newly diagnosed IDH1-mutant astrocytomas of WHO grade 3 or 4 that showed loss of nuclear ATRX. The samples were drawn from NOA16, a multicentre, single-arm, open-label phase I trial in Germany that tested a mutant IDH1 peptide vaccine in humans for the first time. Genomic DNA for TCRB sequencing was isolated from EDTA blood with the DNeasy Blood and Tissue Kit. This receptor was identified in a woman in her late teens or twenties with glioma. Some clones in this sample may be carry-over from other donors' samples. The chain links TRBV6-5 with TRBJ1-3; the D gene cannot be resolved reliably. This material consisted of PBMCs, taken from a glioma patient whose treatment included an IDH1 peptide vaccine. The CDR3 loop reads CASRGTASGNTIYF. The DNA sequence follows: TGTGCCAGCAGGGGCACCGCCTCTGGAAACACCATATATTTT.